This TCR beta chain was recovered during a study of CD8 T cells in ankylosing spondylitis. The authors made TCR beta libraries by quantitative 5'-RACE with molecular barcodes. Each CDR3 protein is one row after TCRdb ran MiXCR on the 5' RACE reads. The sample gives under 120,000 distinct CDR3 sequences, around 24% of which show up once; more than 9% is in the top ten. Findings of the study overall: Reports of some motif variants in reactive arthritis synovial fluid and blood predate this one. Clones tied to disease were said to be significantly enriched in matched ankylosing spondylitis synovial fluid. The study identified a TCR beta motif of under ten highly homologous variants that appeared characteristic of ankylosing spondylitis blood.

CDR1 is KGHDR and CDR2 is SFDVKD in the germline V gene. V was cut by 3 bases and J by 3 bases, with 10 bases left in between. This CDR3 contains 14 residues. This clonotype was seen a handful of times. The antigen is not known. The chain employs TRBV24-1 and TRBJ2-5; a possible D gene is TRBD2 (7 bases). This receptor was identified in a male donor with ankylosing spondylitis. Sequencing was done on a sample of synovial fluid, either unsorted or a sorted T cell fraction (not recorded which). CDR3 region: CATSDTGTKETQYF. The CDR3 coding sequence is TGTGCCACCAGTGATACAGGGACTAAAGAGACCCAGTACTTC.